The text below deals with one T cell receptor (beta chain). This sample is part of a study of shared T cell receptors in the human thymus. The table came from immunoSEQ multiplex PCR; TCRdb's copy has only in-frame clones and leaves some out. This sample yields fewer than 700,000 clones, of which around 87% are seen a single time; over 0.008% belongs to the top ten. The same specimen was also included in a second study, on human thymus T cells. As that report states: Thymus tissue for the work was resected from patients undergoing corrective heart surgery.

This TCR derives from a boy less than two years old with a congenital heart defect. Material for sequencing was thymocytes.

The CDR3 here is CASRAPGLEGYEQYF. CDR3 nucleotide sequence: TGTGCCAGCAGGGCCCCGGGACTAGAAGGCTACGAGCAGTACTTC. The genes are TRBV11-2 and TRBJ2-7; 8 positions match TRBD2. This CDR3 comprises 15 residues. Germline V gene data show CDR1 as SGHAT and CDR2 as FQNNGV. The ends lost 6 bases at V and 3 bases at J; junction bases unmatched: 10. Full variable domain (missing parts from reference TRBV11-2 and TRBJ2-7): EAGVAQSPRYKIIEKRQSVAFWCNPISGHATLYWYQQILGQGPKLLIQFQNNGVVDDSQLPKDRFSAERLKGVDSTLKIQPAKLEDSAVYLCASRAPGLEGYEQYFGPGTRLTVT.